This is a list of T cell receptor beta chains from one sample in a study of shared clonotypes between healthy human individuals. Sequencing used immunoSEQ multiplex PCR; TCRdb keeps in-frame clones, though not all of them. The sample shows roughly 2 million clones, 95% of them seen only once. The sample consisted of naive CD4+ T cells sorted from blood. The receptor set was obtained from a man between 18 and 29 years old in good health. CDR3s include the opening cysteine and the closing phenylalanine or tryptophan. A D gene is named only where the DNA matches it firmly. Some rows mark clone size as missing; the rest say once, few, many or name a class of expanded clone.

J: TRBJ1-1; length: 15; V: TRBV10-1; size: NA; D: NA; CDR3: CASSEFAGVNTEAFF; DNA: TGCGCCAGCAGTGAGTTTGCAGGGGTGAACACTGAAGCTTTCTTT
J: TRBJ2-5; length: 13; V: TRBV6-1; size: NA; D: TRBD1; CDR3: CASRTGEWETQYF; DNA: TGTGCCAGCAGGACAGGGGAATGGGAGACCCAGTACTTC
J: TRBJ2-6; length: 15; V: TRBV7-2; size: NA; D: NA; CDR3: CASSLEGSGANVLTF; DNA: TGTGCCAGCAGCTTGGAAGGCTCTGGGGCCAACGTCCTGACTTTC
J: TRBJ2-7; length: 13; V: TRBV6-5; size: NA; D: TRBD2; CDR3: CASSSQPGGEQYF; DNA: TGTGCCAGCAGCTCCCAACCGGGAGGGGAGCAGTACTTC
J: TRBJ1-4; length: 13; V: TRBV2; size: NA; D: NA; CDR3: CASGSGTGEKLFF; DNA: TGTGCCAGCGGGAGTGGGACCGGTGAAAAACTGTTTTTT
J: TRBJ2-1; length: 16; V: TRBV19; size: NA; D: TRBD2; CDR3: CASSKTSGRTYNEQFF; DNA: TGTGCCAGTAGTAAAACTAGCGGGAGGACCTACAATGAGCAGTTCTTC
J: TRBJ2-7; length: 14; V: TRBV7-8; size: NA; D: TRBD1; CDR3: CASSRGTGAYEQYF; DNA: TGTGCCAGCAGCAGAGGGACAGGGGCATACGAGCAGTACTTC
J: TRBJ2-3; length: 15; V: TRBV6-5; size: NA; D: NA; CDR3: CASSYSRGGLDTQYF; DNA: TGTGCCAGCAGTTACTCGAGGGGGGGCTTAGATACGCAGTATTTT
J: TRBJ1-1; length: 15; V: TRBV18; size: NA; D: NA; CDR3: CASSSPAGQNTEAFF; DNA: TGTGCCAGCTCATCTCCGGCCGGGCAGAACACTGAAGCTTTCTTT
J: TRBJ2-7; length: 15; V: TRBV28; size: NA; D: TRBD2; CDR3: CASSSPTSGAGEQYF; DNA: TGTGCCAGCAGTTCCCCGACTAGCGGGGCGGGGGAGCAGTACTTC
J: TRBJ2-7; length: 11; V: TRBV29-1; size: NA; D: NA; CDR3: CSARVSYEQYF; DNA: TGCAGCGCCAGGGTATCCTACGAGCAGTACTTC
J: TRBJ1-2; length: 18; V: TRBV9; size: once; D: NA; CDR3: CASSVVPSGGGSSDGYTF; DNA: TGTGCCAGCAGCGTAGTTCCATCCGGGGGCGGATCATCAGATGGCTACACCTTC
J: TRBJ2-5; length: 14; V: TRBV7-2; size: NA; D: NA; CDR3: CASSLVVGWETQYF; DNA: TGTGCCAGCAGCTTAGTGGTAGGGTGGGAGACCCAGTACTTC
J: TRBJ2-7; length: 14; V: TRBV6-1; size: NA; D: NA; CDR3: CASSNPASRYEQYF; DNA: TGTGCCAGCTCAAACCCAGCCTCCCGCTACGAGCAGTACTTC
J: TRBJ1-2; length: 14; V: TRBV10-2; size: NA; D: NA; CDR3: CASSEEEALGGYTF; DNA: TGCGCCAGCAGTGAAGAGGAGGCGCTCGGCGGCTACACCTTC
J: TRBJ2-3; length: 15; V: TRBV14; size: NA; D: NA; CDR3: CASSSTRPGADTQYF; DNA: TGTGCCAGCAGCTCCACCCGCCCCGGGGCAGATACGCAGTATTTT
J: TRBJ1-2; length: 11; V: TRBV5-4; size: NA; D: NA; CDR3: CASSLDGGYTF; DNA: TGTGCCAGCAGCTTGGATGGCGGCTACACCTTC
J: TRBJ2-3; length: 19; V: TRBV2; size: NA; D: TRBD2; CDR3: CASSDPLAGGPSSTDTQYF; DNA: TGTGCCAGCAGTGACCCACTAGCGGGGGGACCTTCTAGCACAGATACGCAGTATTTT
J: TRBJ1-1; length: 13; V: TRBV27; size: NA; D: NA; CDR3: CASTPPGLTEAFF; DNA: TGTGCCAGCACCCCGCCCGGGCTCACTGAAGCTTTCTTT
J: TRBJ2-1; length: 16; V: TRBV7-6; size: NA; D: TRBD2; CDR3: CASSLAVSGGYNEQFF; DNA: TGTGCCAGCAGCTTAGCGGTTAGCGGGGGATACAATGAGCAGTTCTTC
J: TRBJ1-1; length: 14; V: TRBV7-2; size: once; D: TRBD1; CDR3: CASNYGQGGTEAFF; DNA: TGTGCCAGCAACTACGGACAGGGAGGCACTGAAGCTTTCTTT
J: TRBJ2-7; length: 14; V: TRBV5-1; size: NA; D: NA; CDR3: CASSLGAISYEQYF; DNA: TGCGCCAGCAGCTTGGGGGCTATCTCCTACGAGCAGTACTTC